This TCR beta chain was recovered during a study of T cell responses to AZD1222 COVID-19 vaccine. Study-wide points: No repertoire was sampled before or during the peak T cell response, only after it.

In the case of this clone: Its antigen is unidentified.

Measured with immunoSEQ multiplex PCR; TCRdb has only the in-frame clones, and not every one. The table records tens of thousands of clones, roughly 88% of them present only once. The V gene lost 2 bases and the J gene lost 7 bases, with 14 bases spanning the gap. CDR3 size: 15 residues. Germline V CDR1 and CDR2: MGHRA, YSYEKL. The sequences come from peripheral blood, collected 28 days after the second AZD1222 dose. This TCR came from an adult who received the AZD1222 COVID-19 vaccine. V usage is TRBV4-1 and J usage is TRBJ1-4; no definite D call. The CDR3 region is CASSQKTAIGEKLFF. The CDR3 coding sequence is TGCGCCAGCAGCCAAAAGACCGCCATAGGTGAAAAACTGTTTTTT.